The clone carrying this T cell receptor beta chain turned up a few times. Its antigen is not identified. This sample stems from a study of blood T cells in healthy people across ages. Sample-barcoded 5' priming and a J-beta primer mix drove a second PCR of 7 to 11 cycles. Any given sample supplied a minimum of 3 million CDR3-containing paired-end reads. TCRdb re-called the 5' RACE reads through MiXCR, storing one row per CDR3 protein. The table includes hundreds of thousands of distinct CDR3 sequences, 25% detected once. Study-wide points: What prevented conclusive comparison of naive and antigen-experienced cells was that PBMCs were unsorted.

This CDR3 contains 14 residues. V was pared by 5 bases and J by 1 base, with 11 bases between. Germline V gives CDR1 MNHEY, CDR2 SVGAGI. Another study also made use of these data, one on T cells of mothers and their children. That paper notes: Donors were a few healthy Caucasian mothers and their six children. A primer called M1S, used in the second PCR, added sample barcodes and 2-4 random nucleotides.

This TCR was recovered from a boy aged 5 to 17 in good health. The J gene is TRBJ2-5, the V gene TRBV6-5, with D hard to call. The source material was blood. CDR3 DNA sequence: TGTGCCAGCAGTCCCAGGTCGATCCAAGAGACCCAGTACTTC. It specifies CASSPRSIQETQYF.